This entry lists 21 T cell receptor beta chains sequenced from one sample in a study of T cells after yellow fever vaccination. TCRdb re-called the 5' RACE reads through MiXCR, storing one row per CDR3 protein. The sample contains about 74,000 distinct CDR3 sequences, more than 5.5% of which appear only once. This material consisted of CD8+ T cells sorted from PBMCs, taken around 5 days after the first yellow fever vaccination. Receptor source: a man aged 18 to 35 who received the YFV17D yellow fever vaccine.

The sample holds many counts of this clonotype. CDR3 nucleotide sequence: TGCGCCAGCAGCTCACTTCCGGGACAGGGGGCTACTGGGGCCAACGTCCTGACTTTC. Its protein is CASSSLPGQGATGANVLTF. The genes are TRBV5-1 and TRBJ2-6, with TRBD1 matching 12 bases. V shed 3 bases, J shed 2 bases, and the junction held 9 bases outside the gene matches. The germline CDR1 and CDR2 sequences are SGHRS and YFSETQ. The CDR3 totals 19 residues.

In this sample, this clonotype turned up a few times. The DNA of the CDR3 is TGCAGCGTTGAAGATGCCCAGGGATACAATGAGCAGTTCTTC. Protein product: CSVEDAQGYNEQFF. The chain joins TRBV29-1 to TRBJ2-1, with D possibly matching TRBD1 (5 bases). The germline gives CDR1 SQVTM, CDR2 ANQGSEA. The CDR3 contains 14 residues. Trimming removed 0 bases at V and 4 bases at J, with 10 bases between.

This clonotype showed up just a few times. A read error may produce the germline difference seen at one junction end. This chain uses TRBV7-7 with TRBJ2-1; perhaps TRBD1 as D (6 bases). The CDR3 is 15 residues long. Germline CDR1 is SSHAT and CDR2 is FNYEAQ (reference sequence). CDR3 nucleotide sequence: TGTGCTAGCAGCCAGTGGGGGCCCGCCTACAATGAGCAGTTCTTC. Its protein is CASSQWGPAYNEQFF. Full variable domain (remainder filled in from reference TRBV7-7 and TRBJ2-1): GAGVSQSPRYKVTKRGQDVTLRCDPISSHATLYWYQQALGQGPEFLTYFNYEAQPDKSGLPSDRFSAERPEGSISTLTIQRTEQRDSAMYRCASSQWGPAYNEQFFGPGTRLTVL.

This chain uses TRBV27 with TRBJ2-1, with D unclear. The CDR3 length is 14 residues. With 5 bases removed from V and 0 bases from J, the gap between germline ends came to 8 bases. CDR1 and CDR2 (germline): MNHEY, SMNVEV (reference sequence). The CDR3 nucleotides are TGTGCCAGCAGTATCCAGAGCTCCTACAATGAGCAGTTCTTC. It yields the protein CASSIQSSYNEQFF.

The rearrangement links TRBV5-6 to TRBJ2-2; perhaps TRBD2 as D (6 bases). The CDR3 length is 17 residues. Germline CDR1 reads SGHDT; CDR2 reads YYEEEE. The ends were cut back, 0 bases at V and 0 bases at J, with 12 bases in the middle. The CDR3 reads CASSLVFGGANTGELFF. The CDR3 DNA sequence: TGTGCCAGCAGCTTGGTGTTCGGGGGTGCGAACACCGGGGAGCTGTTTTTT.

The CDR3 nucleotides are TGTGCCAGCAGTTTAACCTCGACAACAACCTATGGCTACACCTTC. Translating it yields CASSLTSTTTYGYTF. V and J are TRBV12-3 or TRBV12-4 and TRBJ1-2; D not resolved. V was trimmed by 2 bases and J by 4 bases, leaving 14 bases between them. This CDR3 is built from 15 residues.

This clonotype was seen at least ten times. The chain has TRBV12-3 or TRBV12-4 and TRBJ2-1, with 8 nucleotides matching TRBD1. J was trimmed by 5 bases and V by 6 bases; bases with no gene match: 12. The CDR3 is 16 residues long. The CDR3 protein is CASSLLRDRGNNEQFF. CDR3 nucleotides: TGTGCCAGCAGCCTCCTCCGCGACAGGGGCAACAATGAGCAGTTCTTC.

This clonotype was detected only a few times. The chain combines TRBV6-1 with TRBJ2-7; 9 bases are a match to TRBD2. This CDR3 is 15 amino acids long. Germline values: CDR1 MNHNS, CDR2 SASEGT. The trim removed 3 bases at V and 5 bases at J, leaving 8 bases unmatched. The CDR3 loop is CASSDTRGGGDEQYF. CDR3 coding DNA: TGTGCCAGCAGTGATACCCGCGGCGGGGGGGACGAGCAGTACTTC.

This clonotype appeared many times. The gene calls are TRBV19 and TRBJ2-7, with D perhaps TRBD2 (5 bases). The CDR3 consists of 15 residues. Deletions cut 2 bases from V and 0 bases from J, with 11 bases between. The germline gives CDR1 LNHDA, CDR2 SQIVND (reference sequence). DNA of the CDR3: TGTGCCAGTAGTATATTAGCGCCGAGCTCCTACGAGCAGTACTTC. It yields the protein CASSILAPSSYEQYF.

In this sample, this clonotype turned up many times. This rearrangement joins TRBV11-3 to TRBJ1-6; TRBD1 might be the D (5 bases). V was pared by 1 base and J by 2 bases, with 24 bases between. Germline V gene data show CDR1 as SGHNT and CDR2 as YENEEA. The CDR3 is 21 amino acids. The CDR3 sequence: CASSLGSGVWIGGTYNSPLHF. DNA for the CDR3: TGTGCCAGCAGCTTAGGGTCGGGGGTTTGGATCGGGGGAACCTATAATTCACCCCTCCACTTT. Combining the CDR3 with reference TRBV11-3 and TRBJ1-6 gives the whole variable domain EAGVVQSPRYKIIEKKQPVAFWCNPISGHNTLYWYLQNLGQGPELLIRYENEEAVDDSQLPKDRFSAERLKGVDSTLKIQPAELGDSAVYLCASSLGSGVWIGGTYNSPLHFGNGTRLTVT.

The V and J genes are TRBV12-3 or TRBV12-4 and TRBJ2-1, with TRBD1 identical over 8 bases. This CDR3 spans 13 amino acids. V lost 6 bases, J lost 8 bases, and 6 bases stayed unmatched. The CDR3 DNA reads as TGTGCCAGCAGAACGGACAGGGTGGATGAGCAGTTCTTC. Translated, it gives CASRTDRVDEQFF.

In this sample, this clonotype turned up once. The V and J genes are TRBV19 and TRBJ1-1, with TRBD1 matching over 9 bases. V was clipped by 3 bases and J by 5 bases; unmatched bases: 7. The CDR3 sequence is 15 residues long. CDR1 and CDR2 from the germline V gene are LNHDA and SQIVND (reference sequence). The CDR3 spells CASSIIGQGRTEAFF. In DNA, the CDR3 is TGTGCCAGTAGTATTATCGGACAGGGGAGGACTGAAGCTTTCTTT.

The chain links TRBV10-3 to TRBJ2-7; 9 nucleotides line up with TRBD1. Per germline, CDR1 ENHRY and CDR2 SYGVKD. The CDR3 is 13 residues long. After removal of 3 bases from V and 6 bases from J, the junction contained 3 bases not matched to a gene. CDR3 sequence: CAISEYRGREQYF. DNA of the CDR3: TGTGCCATCAGTGAATACAGGGGGCGCGAGCAGTACTTC.

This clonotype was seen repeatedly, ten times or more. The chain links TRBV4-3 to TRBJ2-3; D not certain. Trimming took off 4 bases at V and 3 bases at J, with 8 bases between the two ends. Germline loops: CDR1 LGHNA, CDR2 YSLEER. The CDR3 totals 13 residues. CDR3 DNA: TGCGCCAGCAGCCGGGCTTATACAGATACGCAGTATTTT. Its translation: CASSRAYTDTQYF.

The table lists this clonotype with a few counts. CDR3 sequence reads: CSVELSAAPTNKETQYF. The DNA of the CDR3 is TGCAGCGTTGAATTATCAGCGGCGCCAACTAATAAAGAGACCCAGTACTTC. The rearrangement uses TRBV29-1 and TRBJ2-5; D possibly corresponds to TRBD2 (5 bases). The germline V gene encodes CDR1 SQVTM and CDR2 ANQGSEA. The germline V and J ends were trimmed by 2 bases and 3 bases, with 22 bases remaining between them. The CDR3 consists of 17 residues.

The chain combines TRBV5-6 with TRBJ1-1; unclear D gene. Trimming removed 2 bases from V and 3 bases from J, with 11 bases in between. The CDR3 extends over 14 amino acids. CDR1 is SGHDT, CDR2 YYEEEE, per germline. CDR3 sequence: CASSFAGVHTEAFF. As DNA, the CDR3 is TGTGCCAGCAGCTTTGCCGGGGTCCACACTGAAGCTTTCTTT.

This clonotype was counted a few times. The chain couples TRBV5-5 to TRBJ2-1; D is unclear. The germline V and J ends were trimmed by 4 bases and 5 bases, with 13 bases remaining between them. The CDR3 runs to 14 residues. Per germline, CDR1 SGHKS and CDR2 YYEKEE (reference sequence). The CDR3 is CASSPELRHNEQFF. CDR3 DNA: TGTGCCAGCAGCCCCGAGCTCCGGCACAATGAGCAGTTCTTC.

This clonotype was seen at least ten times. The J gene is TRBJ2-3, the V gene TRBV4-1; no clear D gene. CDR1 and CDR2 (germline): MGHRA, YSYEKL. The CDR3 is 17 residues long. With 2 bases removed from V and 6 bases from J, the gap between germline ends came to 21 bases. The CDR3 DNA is TGCGCCAGCAGCCAATGGGGTCTCCTAGGTGGGATGGATACGCAGTATTTT. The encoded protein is CASSQWGLLGGMDTQYF.

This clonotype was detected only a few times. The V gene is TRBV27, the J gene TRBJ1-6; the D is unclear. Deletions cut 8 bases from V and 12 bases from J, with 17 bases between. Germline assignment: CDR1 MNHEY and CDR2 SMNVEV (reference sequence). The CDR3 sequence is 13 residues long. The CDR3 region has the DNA TGTGCCAGCGGTGCAGGTACTACGGGACCCCTCCACTTT. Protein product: CASGAGTTGPLHF.

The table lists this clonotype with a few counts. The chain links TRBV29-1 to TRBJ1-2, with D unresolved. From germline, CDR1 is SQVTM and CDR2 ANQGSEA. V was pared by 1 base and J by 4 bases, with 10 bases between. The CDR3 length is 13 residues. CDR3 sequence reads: CSVEAQPFYGYTF. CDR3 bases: TGCAGCGTTGAAGCACAGCCCTTCTATGGCTACACCTTC. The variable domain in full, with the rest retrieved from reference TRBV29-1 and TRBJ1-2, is SAVISQKPSRDICQRGTSLTIQCQVDSQVTMMFWYRQQPGQSLTLIATANQGSEATYESGFVIDKFPISRPNLTFSTLTVSNMSPEDSSIYLCSVEAQPFYGYTFGSGTRLTVV.

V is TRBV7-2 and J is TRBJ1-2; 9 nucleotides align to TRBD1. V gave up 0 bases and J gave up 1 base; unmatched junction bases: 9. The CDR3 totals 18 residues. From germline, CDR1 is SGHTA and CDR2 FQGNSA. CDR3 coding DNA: TGTGCCAGCAGCTTAGCCCCTCCGGGACAGGGATTTAACTATGGCTACACCTTC. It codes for CASSLAPPGQGFNYGYTF.